One T cell receptor beta chain is described in this entry. How the authors handled the data: Nucleated cell counts were estimated from reference gene primer amplification. Using immunoSEQ multiplex PCR, the repertoire was profiled, and TCRdb retains in-frame clones only, with some absent. The V and J calls and clone size come from that table; D and trimming were worked out from the DNA. The sample includes nearly 300,000 clones, approximately 84% seen only once; the top ten take roughly 1.5%. These data belong to a study of blood T cell repertoires in COVID-19. On the study more broadly: COVID-19 samples collected from the United States, Italy and Spain covered acute and convalescent phases.

From germline, CDR1 is SGHTA and CDR2 FQGNSA. The J segment lost 2 bases and the V segment lost 1 base, leaving 5 bases of the junction unmatched. CDR3 length: 16 amino acids. Enrolled during active infection, Seattle patients were then followed longitudinally. This sequence joins TRBV7-2 and TRBJ2-1; 7 positions agree with TRBD2. Sequencing used peripheral blood. This TCR came from a human donor with COVID-19, enrolled during active disease. The donor label of this sample is uncertain. CDR3 residues: CASSLGGGGAYNEQFF. In DNA, the CDR3 is TGTGCCAGCAGCTTAGGGGGCGGGGGAGCCTACAATGAGCAGTTCTTC.